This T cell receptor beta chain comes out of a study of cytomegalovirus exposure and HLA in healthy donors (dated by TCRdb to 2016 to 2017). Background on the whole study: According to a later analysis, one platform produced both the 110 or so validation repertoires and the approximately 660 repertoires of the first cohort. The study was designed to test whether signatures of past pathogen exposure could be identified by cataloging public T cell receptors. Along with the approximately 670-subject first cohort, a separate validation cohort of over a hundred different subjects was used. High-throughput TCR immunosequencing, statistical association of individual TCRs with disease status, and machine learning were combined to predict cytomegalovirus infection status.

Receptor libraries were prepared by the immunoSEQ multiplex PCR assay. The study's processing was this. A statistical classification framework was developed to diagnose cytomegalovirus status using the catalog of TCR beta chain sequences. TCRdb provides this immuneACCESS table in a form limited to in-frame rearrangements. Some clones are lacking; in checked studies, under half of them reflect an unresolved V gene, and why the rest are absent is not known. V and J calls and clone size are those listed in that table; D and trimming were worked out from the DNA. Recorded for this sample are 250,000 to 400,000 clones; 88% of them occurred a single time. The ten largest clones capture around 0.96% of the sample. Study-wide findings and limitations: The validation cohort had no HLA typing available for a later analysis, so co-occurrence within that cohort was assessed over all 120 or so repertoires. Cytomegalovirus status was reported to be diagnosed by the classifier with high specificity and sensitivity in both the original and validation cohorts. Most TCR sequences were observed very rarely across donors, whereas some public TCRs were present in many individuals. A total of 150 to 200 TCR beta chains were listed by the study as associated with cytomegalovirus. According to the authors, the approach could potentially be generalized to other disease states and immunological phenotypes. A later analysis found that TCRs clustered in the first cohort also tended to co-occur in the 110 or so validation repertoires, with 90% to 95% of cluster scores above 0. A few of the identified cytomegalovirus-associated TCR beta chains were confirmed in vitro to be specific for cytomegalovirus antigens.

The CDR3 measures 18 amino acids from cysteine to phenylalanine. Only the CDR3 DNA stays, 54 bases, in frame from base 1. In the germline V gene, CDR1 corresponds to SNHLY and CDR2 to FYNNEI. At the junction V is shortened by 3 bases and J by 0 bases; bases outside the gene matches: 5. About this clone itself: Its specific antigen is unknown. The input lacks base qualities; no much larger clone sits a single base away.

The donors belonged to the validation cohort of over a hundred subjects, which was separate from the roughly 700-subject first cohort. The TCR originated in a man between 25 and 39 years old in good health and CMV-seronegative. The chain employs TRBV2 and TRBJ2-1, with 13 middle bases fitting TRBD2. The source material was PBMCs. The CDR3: CASSEVLAGGSSYNEQFF. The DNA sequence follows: TGTGCCAGCAGTGAGGTACTAGCGGGGGGGAGCTCCTACAATGAGCAGTTCTTC.